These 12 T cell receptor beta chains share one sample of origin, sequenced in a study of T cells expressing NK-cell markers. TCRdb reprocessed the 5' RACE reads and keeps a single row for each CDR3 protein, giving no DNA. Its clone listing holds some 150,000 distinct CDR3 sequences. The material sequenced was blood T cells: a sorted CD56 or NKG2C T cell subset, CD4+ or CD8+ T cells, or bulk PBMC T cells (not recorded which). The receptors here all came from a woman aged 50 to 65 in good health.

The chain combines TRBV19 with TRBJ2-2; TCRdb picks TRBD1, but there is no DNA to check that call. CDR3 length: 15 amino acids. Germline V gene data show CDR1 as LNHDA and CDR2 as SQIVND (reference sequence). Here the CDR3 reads CASRTGTGGNGELFF.

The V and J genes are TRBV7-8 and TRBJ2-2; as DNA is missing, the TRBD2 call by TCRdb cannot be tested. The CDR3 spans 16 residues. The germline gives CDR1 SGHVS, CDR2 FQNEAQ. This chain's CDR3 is CASSGWDTGGTGELFF.

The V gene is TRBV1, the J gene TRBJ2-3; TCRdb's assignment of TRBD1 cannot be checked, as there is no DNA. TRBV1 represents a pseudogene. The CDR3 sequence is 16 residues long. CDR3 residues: CTSSLSRDRVQDTQYF.

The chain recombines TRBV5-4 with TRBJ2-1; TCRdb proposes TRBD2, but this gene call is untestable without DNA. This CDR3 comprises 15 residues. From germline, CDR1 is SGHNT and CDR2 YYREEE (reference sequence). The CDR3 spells CASSRSGRRYNEQFF.

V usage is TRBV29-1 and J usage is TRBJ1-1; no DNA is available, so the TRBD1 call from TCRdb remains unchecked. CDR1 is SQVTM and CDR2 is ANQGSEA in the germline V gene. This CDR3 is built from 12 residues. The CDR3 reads CSAARQGAEAFF.

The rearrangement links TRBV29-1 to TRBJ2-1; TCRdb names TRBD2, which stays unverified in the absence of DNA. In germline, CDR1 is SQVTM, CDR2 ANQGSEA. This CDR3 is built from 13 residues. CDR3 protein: CSVSHGSLGEQFF.

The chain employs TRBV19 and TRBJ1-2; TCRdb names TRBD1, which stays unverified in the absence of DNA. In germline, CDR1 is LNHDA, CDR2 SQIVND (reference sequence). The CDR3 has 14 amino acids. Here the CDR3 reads CASNNRATNYGYTF.

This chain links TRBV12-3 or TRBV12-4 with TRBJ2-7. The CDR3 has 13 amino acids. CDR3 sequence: CASSLSGTYEQYF.

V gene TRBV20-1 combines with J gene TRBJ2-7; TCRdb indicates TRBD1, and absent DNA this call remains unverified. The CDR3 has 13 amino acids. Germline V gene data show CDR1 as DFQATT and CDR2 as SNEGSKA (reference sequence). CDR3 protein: CSATSAHAYEQYF.

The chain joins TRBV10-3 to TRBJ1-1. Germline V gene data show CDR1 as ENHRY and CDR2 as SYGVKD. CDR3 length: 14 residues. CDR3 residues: CAISESVMNTEAFF.

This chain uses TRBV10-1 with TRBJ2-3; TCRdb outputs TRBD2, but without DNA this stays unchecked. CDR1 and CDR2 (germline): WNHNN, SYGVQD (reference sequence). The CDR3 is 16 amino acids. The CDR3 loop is CASSEIGGRATDTQYF.

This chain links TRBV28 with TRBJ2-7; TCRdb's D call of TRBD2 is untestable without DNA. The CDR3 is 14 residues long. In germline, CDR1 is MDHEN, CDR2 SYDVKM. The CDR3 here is CASTEREGGYEQYF.